This T cell receptor beta chain is from a study of patients and donors after allogeneic stem cell transplantation. The CDR3 covers 15 residues. The V and J ends lost 6 bases and 5 bases, in that order; junction bases with no gene match: 9. MiXCR, run by TCRdb on the RT-PCR reads, gives a single entry per CDR3 protein. The top ten hold under 6.5% of the sample, which has 800,000 to 1,000,000 distinct CDR3 sequences, over 15% seen once. This clonotype turned up a few times. The rearrangement joins TRBV12-3 or TRBV12-4 to TRBJ2-7, with 11 nucleotides matching TRBD1. Material for sequencing was blood, either unsorted or a sorted T cell fraction (not recorded which). The receptor was isolated from a human donor who was either an allogeneic HSCT recipient or a stem cell or donor lymphocyte infusion donor (not recorded which). It is not recorded whose cells these are; they may come from a transplant donor. CDR3 bases: TGTGCCAGCAGGGCCGGTCGGGACAGGGGGAACGAGCAGTACTTC. Residues: CASRAGRDRGNEQYF.